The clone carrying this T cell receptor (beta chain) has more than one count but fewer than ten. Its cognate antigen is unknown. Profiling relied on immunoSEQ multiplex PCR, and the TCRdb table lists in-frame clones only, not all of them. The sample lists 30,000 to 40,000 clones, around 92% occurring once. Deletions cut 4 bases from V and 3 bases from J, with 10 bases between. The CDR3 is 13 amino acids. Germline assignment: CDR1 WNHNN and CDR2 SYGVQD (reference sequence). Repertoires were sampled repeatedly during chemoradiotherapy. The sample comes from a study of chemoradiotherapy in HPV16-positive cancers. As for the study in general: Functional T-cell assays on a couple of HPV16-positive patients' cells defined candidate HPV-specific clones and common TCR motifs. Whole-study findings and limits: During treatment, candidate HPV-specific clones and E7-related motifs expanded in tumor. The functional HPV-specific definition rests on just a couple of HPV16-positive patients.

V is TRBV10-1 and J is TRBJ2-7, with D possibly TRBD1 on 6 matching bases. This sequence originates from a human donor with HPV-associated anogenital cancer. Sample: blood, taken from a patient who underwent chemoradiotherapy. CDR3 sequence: CASSGSQGYEQYF. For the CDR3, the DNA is TGCGCCAGCAGTGGGTCACAGGGCTACGAGCAGTACTTC.